The rows below give T cell receptor beta chains drawn from one sample of a study of CD8 T cells in ankylosing spondylitis. TCRdb reanalysed the 5' RACE reads using MiXCR and keeps one entry per CDR3 protein. The table lists more than 650,000 distinct CDR3 sequences, 12% of them singletons. Sequenced sample: blood, either unsorted or a sorted T cell fraction (not recorded which). These receptors were collected from a male donor with ankylosing spondylitis. The CDR3 runs from the conserved cysteine through the conserved F or W. The D gene is left open where the match is weak.

15	TRBD1	TRBV5-1	TRBJ1-5	CASSPNGQGLQPQHF
16	TRBD2	TRBV7-2	TRBJ2-1	CASSLRQAGPYNEQFF
16	TRBD1	TRBV18	TRBJ2-3	CASSPAGTVSTDTQYF
12	-	TRBV29-1	TRBJ2-5	CSVRSGVETQYF
12	-	TRBV7-6	TRBJ2-7	CASSPEAYEQYF
17	TRBD2	TRBV4-3	TRBJ2-3	CASSHQFGGRAPDTQYF
16	TRBD2	TRBV6-1	TRBJ2-5	CASRRTSGSPRETQYF
14	-	TRBV7-2	TRBJ1-1	CASSLVSANTEAFF
15	-	TRBV9	TRBJ1-5	CASSPWAGGNQPQHF
14	TRBD1	TRBV5-4	TRBJ2-2	CASTRQGITGELFF
11	-	TRBV20-1	TRBJ1-4	CSGGTNEKLFF
18	TRBD2	TRBV19	TRBJ2-2	CATGAGRTSGTNTGELFF
15	TRBD1	TRBV9	TRBJ1-2	CASSPRDRPRYGYTF
16	TRBD2	TRBV27	TRBJ2-2	CASRGGTDFSIGELFF
14	-	TRBV7-2	TRBJ1-2	CASSLTSAGYGYTF
15	-	TRBV18	TRBJ1-1	CASSPLLDTNTEAFF
15	-	TRBV12-3/TRBV12-4	TRBJ2-6	CASSGQYSGANVLTF
17	TRBD2	TRBV6-2/TRBV6-3	TRBJ2-1	CASSQRPGTSGSHEQFF
14	-	TRBV29-1	TRBJ2-1	CSVFKLESYNEQFF
14	TRBD1	TRBV20-1	TRBJ2-5	CSATGTGVRETQYF
14	-	TRBV20-1	TRBJ1-6	CSARFDTVDSPLHF
15	-	TRBV7-2	TRBJ1-1	CASSLALVGTTEAFF
15	-	TRBV5-1	TRBJ2-6	CASSPGNSGANVLTF
15	TRBD1	TRBV7-2	TRBJ1-4	CASSQQQGAYEKLFF
17	-	TRBV7-6	TRBJ2-7	CASSLRAGRRTSYEQYF
15	-	TRBV15	TRBJ2-7	CATSRELGGSYEQYF
20	TRBD2	TRBV5-1	TRBJ2-4	CASSLETRTSGRLAKNIQYF
14	TRBD2	TRBV20-1	TRBJ2-1	CSARRGGRRYEQFF
14	-	TRBV7-2	TRBJ2-7	CASSYSPRVYEQYF
15	-	TRBV20-1	TRBJ1-5	CSASDLVRPNQPQHF
12	-	TRBV20-1	TRBJ2-3	CSTTENTDTQYF
15	-	TRBV7-2	TRBJ1-5	CASSLTTFSNQPQHF
14	TRBD2	TRBV5-1	TRBJ2-7	CASNRIGTSYEQYF
15	-	TRBV7-8	TRBJ2-7	CASSLFGTRSYEQYF
15	-	TRBV12-3/TRBV12-4	TRBJ1-2	CASTPIPGTSYGYTF
17	TRBD1	TRBV19	TRBJ1-5	CASSKFPTGVGNQPQHF
14	-	TRBV28	TRBJ2-7	CASSPSGRRKRQYF
14	-	TRBV20-1	TRBJ1-1	CSARDLTGFTEAFF
15	-	TRBV4-3	TRBJ1-4	CASSPRTGQGEKLFF
14	TRBD1	TRBV6-2/TRBV6-3	TRBJ2-1	CASGDSWDDNEQFF
13	-	TRBV30	TRBJ1-6	CAWKQGNNSPLHF
16	-	TRBV20-1	TRBJ2-3	CSARSSEAGSLDTQYF
13	-	TRBV2	TRBJ2-7	CASSDQSGYEQYF
14	TRBD1	TRBV27	TRBJ1-1	CASSPRTGIDAAFF
17	TRBD1	TRBV5-1	TRBJ2-6	CASSLIGQVSGANVLTF
14	-	TRBV7-3	TRBJ2-2	CASSPSRDSGELFF
15	TRBD1	TRBV5-1	TRBJ2-3	CASSYGQGKADTQYF